This T cell receptor (beta chain) was profiled in a study of Graves' ophthalmopathy and Graves' hyperthyroidism. Broader study findings: Appearing in blood as well were most expanded thyroid clonotypes above 0.001 frequency. Sensitivity reached more than 70% and specificity approximately 72% when the model predicted ophthalmopathy progression.

The ends were cut back, 0 bases at V and 2 bases at J, with 14 bases in the middle. Germline V gene data show CDR1 as GTSNPN and CDR2 as SVGIG (reference sequence). This CDR3 spans 16 amino acids. In this sample, this clonotype turned up many times. Antigen unknown. Other autoimmune diseases, uncontrolled infections, pregnancy and lactation each led to patient exclusion. The TCR beta CDR3 regions underwent amplification from RNA transcripts. HTBI primers were employed in first-round RT-PCR, then a second-round multiplex PCR followed. TCRdb reprocessed the multiplex PCR reads with MiXCR, giving one entry per CDR3 protein. The repertoire holds hundreds of thousands of distinct CDR3 sequences, approximately 15% seen once, with about 10% in the top ten.

The sequence derives from a young woman with Graves' ophthalmopathy. The sample was blood. The V and J genes are TRBV30 and TRBJ1-5; TRBD1 might be the D (5 bases). CDR3 bases: TGTGCCTGGAGTGTACTCGGGGGACGGGGCAATCAGCCCCAGCATTTT. It is translated as CAWSVLGGRGNQPQHF.